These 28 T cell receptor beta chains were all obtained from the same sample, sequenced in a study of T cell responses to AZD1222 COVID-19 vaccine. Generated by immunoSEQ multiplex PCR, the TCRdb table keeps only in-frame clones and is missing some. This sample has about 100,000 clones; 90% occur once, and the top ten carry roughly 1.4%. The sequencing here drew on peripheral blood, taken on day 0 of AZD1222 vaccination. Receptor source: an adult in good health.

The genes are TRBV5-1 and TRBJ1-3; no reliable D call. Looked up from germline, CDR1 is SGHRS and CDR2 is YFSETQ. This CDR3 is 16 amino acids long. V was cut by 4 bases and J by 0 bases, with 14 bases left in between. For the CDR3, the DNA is TGCGCCAGCAGCCTGTCCCCGGCAATCTCTGGAAACACCATATATTTT. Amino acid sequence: CASSLSPAISGNTIYF.

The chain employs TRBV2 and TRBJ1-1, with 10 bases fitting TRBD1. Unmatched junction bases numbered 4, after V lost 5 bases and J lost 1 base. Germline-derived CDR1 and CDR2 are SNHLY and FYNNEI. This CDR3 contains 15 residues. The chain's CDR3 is CASSWTGGTNTEAFF. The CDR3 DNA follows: TGTGCCAGCAGTTGGACAGGGGGTACGAACACTGAAGCTTTCTTT. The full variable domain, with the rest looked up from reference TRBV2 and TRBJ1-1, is EPEVTQTPSHQVTQMGQEVILRCVPISNHLYFYWYRQILGQKVEFLVSFYNNEISEKSEIFDDQFSVERPDGSNFTLKIRSTKLEDSAMYFCASSWTGGTNTEAFFGQGTRLTVV.

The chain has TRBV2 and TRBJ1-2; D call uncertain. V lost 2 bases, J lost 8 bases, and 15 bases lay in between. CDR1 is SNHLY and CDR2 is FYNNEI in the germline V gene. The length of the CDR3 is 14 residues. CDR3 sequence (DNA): TGTGCCAGCAGTGAATATGGTAACGATGTCGGCTACACCTTC. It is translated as CASSEYGNDVGYTF.

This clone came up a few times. The CDR3 protein is CASSYSAKNTEAFF. The CDR3 region has the DNA TGTGCCAGCAGTTACTCGGCCAAAAACACTGAAGCTTTCTTT. The chain recombines TRBV6-5 with TRBJ1-1; unclear D gene. The CDR3 contains 14 residues. Looked up from germline, CDR1 is MNHEY and CDR2 is SVGAGI. V gave up 0 bases and J gave up 2 bases, with 7 bases separating them.

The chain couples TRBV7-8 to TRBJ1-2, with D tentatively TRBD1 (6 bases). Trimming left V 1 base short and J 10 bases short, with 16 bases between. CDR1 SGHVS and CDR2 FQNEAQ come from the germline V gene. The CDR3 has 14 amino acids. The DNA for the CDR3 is TGTGCCAGCAGCTTAGACACAGGGATTGGGGACTACACCTTC. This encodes CASSLDTGIGDYTF.

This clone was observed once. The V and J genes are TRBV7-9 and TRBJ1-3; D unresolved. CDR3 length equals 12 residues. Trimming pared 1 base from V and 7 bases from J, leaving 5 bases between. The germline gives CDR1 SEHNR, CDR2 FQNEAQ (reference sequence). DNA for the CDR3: TGTGCCAGCAGCTTAGGTGTGAACACCATATATTTT. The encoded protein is CASSLGVNTIYF. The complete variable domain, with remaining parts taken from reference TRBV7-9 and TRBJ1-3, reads DTGVSQNPRHKITKRGQNVTFRCDPISEHNRLYWYRQTLGQGPEFLTYFQNEAQLEKSRLLSDRFSAERPKGSFSTLEIQRTEQGDSAMYLCASSLGVNTIYFGEGSWLTVV.

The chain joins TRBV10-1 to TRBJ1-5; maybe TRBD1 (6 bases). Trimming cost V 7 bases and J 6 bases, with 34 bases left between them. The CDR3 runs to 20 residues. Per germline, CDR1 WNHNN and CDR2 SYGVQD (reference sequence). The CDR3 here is CASNNEDKDSSCNGAQPQHF. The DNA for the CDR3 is TGCGCCAGCAATAACGAAGACAAGGACAGCTCTTGTAACGGAGCTCAGCCCCAGCATTTT.

The CDR3 DNA reads TGTGCCAGCAGCTTTACCGGGACAGGGGACCAGCATTTT. It encodes CASSFTGTGDQHF. V and J are TRBV7-8 and TRBJ1-5, with 10 bases fitting TRBD1. The CDR3 totals 13 residues. The germline V gene encodes CDR1 SGHVS and CDR2 FQNEAQ. The trim removed 3 bases at V and 12 bases at J, leaving 5 bases unmatched.

DNA of the CDR3: TGTGCCAGCAGACTCGGGACAGGAGGCACTGAAGCTTTCTTT. This translates into CASRLGTGGTEAFF. The rearrangement joins TRBV6-5 to TRBJ1-1; 8 bases fit TRBD1. The CDR3 totals 14 residues. After removal of 6 bases from V and 4 bases from J, the junction contained 7 bases not matched to a gene. Per germline, CDR1 MNHEY and CDR2 SVGAGI.

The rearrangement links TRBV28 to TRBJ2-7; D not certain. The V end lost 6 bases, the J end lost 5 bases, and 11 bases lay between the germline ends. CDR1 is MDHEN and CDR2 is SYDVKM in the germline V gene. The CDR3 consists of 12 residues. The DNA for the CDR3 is TGTGCCAGCAGCCCGCAGGTTAACGAGCAGTACTTC. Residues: CASSPQVNEQYF. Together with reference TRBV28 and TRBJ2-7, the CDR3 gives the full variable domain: DVKVTQSSRYLVKRTGEKVFLECVQDMDHENMFWYRQDPGLGLRLIYFSYDVKMKEKGDIPEGYSVSREKKERFSLILESASTNQTSMYLCASSPQVNEQYFGPGTRLTVT.

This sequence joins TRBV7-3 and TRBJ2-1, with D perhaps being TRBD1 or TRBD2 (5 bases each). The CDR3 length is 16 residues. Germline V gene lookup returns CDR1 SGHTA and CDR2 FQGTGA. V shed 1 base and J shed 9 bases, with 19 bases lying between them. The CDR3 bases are TGTGCCAGCAGCTTAAGGGGCGAAAAACTAGAGACTGAGCAGTTCTTC. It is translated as CASSLRGEKLETEQFF.

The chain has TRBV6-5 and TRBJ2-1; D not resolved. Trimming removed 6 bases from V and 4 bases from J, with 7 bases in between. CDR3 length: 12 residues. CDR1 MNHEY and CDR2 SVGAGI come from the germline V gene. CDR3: CASSLVYNEQFF. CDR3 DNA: TGTGCCAGCAGCCTAGTTTACAATGAGCAGTTCTTC.

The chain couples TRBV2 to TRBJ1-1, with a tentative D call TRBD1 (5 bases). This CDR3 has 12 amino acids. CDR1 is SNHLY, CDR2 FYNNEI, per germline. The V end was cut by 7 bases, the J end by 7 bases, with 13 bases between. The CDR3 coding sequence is TGTGCCAGCACAACGAACGGGGGTGAAGCTTTCTTT. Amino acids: CASTTNGGEAFF. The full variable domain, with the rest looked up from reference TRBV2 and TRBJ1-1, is EPEVTQTPSHQVTQMGQEVILRCVPISNHLYFYWYRQILGQKVEFLVSFYNNEISEKSEIFDDQFSVERPDGSNFTLKIRSTKLEDSAMYFCASTTNGGEAFFGQGTRLTVV.

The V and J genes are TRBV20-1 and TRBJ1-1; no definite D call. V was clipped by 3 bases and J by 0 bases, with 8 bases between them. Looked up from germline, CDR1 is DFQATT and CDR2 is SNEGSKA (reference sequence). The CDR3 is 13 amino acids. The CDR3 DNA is TGCAGTGCTAGTAAACGAGTGAACACTGAAGCTTTCTTT. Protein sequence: CSASKRVNTEAFF.

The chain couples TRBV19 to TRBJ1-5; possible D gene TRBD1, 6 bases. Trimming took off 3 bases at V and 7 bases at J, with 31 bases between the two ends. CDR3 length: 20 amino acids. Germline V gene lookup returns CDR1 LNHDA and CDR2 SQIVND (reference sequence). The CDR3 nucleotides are TGTGCCAGTAGTATCCTAAGCCAAACAGGGCGAGGAGGCCTAGGACAGCCCCAGCATTTT. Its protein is CASSILSQTGRGGLGQPQHF.

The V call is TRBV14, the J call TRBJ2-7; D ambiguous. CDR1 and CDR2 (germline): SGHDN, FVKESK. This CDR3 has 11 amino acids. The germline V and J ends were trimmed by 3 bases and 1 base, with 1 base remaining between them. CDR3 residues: CASSHSYEQYF. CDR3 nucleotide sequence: TGTGCCAGCAGCCATTCCTACGAGCAGTACTTC.

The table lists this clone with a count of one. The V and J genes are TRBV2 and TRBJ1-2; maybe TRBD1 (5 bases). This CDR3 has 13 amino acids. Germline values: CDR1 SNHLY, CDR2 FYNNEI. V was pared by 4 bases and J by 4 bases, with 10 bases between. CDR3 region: CASSGGTAYGYTF. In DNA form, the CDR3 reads TGTGCCAGCAGTGGAGGGACTGCCTATGGCTACACCTTC.

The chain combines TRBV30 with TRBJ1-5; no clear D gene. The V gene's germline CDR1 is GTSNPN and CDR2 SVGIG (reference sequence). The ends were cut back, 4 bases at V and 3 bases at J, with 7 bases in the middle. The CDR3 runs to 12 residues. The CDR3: CAWNGDNQPQHF. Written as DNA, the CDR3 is TGTGCCTGGAATGGAGACAATCAGCCCCAGCATTTT.

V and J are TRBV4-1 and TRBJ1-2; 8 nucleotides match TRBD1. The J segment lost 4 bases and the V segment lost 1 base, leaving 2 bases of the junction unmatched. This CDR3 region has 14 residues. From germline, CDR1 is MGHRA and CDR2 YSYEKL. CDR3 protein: CASSQVGTGYGYTF. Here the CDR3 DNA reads TGCGCCAGCAGCCAAGTAGGGACAGGCTATGGCTACACCTTC.

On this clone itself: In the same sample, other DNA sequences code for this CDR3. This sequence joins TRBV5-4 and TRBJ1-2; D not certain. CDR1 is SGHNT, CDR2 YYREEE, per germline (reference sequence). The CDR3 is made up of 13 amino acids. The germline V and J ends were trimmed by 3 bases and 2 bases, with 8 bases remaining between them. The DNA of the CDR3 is TGTGCCAGCAGCTCGGACGGAAACTATGGCTACACCTTC. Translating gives CASSSDGNYGYTF.

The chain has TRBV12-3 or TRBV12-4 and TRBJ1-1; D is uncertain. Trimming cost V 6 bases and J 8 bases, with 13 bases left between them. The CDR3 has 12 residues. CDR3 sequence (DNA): TGTGCCAGCAGGCCCTTTAACGGGGAAGCTTTCTTT. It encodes CASRPFNGEAFF.

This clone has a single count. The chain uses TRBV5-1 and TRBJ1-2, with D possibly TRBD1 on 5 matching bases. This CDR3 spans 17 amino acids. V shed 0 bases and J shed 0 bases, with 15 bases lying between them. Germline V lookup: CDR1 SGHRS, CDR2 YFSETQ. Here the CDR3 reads CASSLDGTDKANYGYTF. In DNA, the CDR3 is TGCGCCAGCAGCTTGGATGGGACGGACAAAGCTAACTATGGCTACACCTTC.

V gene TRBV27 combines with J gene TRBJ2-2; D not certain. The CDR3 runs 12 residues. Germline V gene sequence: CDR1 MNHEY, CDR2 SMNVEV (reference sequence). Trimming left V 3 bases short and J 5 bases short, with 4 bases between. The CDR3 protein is CASSLGTGELFF. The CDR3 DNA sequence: TGTGCCAGCAGTTTGGGGACCGGGGAGCTGTTTTTT.

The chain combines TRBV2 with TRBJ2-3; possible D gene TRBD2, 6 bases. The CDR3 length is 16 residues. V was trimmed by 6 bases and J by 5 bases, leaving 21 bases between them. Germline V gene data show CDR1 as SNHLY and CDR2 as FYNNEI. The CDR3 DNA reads TGTGCCAGCAGCCCTGTTGAAGAGCGGGCCGGAGATACGCAGTATTTT. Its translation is CASSPVEERAGDTQYF.

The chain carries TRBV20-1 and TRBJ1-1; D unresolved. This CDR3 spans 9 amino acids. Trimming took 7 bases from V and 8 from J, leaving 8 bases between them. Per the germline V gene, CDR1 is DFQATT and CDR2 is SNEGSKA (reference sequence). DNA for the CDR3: TGCAGTGGGGTCAAAGAAGCTTTCTTT. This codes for CSGVKEAFF.

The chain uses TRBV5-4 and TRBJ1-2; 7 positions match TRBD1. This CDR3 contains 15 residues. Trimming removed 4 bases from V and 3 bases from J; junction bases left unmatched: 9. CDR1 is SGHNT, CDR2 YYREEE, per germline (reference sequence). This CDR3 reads CASSARQGNYYGYTF. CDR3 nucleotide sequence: TGTGCCAGCAGCGCAAGACAGGGTAATTACTATGGCTACACCTTC.

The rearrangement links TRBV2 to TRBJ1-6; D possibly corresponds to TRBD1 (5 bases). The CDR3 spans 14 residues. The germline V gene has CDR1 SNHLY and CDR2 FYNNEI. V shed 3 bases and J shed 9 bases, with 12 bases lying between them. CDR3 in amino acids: CASSESRESSPLHF. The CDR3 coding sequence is TGTGCCAGCAGTGAGTCCAGGGAAAGTTCACCCCTCCACTTT.

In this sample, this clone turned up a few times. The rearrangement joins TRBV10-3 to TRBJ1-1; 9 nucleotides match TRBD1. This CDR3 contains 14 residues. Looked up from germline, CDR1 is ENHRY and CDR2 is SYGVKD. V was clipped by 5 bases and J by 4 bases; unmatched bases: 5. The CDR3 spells CAISSDRGSTEAFF. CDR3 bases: TGTGCCATCAGTTCTGACAGGGGGAGCACTGAAGCTTTCTTT.